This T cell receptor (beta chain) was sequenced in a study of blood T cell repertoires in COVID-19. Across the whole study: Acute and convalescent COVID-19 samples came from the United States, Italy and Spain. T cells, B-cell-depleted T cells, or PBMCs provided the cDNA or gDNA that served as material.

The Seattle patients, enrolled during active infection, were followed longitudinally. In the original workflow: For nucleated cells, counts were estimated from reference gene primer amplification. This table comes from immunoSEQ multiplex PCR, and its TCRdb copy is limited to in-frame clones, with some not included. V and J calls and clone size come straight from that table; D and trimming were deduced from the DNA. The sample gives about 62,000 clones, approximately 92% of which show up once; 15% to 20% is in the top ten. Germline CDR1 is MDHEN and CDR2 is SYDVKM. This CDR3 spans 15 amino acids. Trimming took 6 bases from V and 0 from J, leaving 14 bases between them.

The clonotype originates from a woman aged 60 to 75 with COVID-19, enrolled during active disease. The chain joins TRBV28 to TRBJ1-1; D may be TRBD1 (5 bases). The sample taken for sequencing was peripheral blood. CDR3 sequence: CASSPIRDLNTEAFF. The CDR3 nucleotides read TGTGCCAGCAGCCCTATCAGGGATCTGAACACTGAAGCTTTCTTT.